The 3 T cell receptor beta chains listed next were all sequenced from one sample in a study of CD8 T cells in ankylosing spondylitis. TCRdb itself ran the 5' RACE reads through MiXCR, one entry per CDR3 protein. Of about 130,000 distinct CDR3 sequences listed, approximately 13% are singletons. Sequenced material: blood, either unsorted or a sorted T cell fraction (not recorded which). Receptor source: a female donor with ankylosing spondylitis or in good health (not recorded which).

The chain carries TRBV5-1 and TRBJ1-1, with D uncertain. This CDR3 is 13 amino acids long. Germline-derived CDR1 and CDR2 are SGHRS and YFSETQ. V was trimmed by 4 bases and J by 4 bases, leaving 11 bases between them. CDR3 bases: TGCGCCAGCAGCCCGGGGTGGACCACTGAAGCTTTCTTT. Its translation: CASSPGWTTEAFF.

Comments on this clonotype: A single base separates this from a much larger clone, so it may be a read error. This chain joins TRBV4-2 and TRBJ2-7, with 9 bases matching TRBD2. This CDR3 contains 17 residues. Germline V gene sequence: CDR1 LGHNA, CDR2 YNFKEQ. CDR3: CASSQGPGTSTNYAQYF. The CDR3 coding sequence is TGTGCCAGCAGCCAAGGCCCCGGGACTAGCACTAACTACGCGCAGTACTTC.

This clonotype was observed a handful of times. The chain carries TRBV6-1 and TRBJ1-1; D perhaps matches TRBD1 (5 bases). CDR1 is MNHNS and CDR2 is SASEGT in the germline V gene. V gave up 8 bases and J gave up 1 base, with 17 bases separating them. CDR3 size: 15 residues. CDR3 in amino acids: CASSTLGVGNTEAFF. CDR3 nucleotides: TGTGCCAGCTCCACGTTGGGGGTGGGGAACACTGAAGCTTTCTTT.